These 15 T cell receptor beta chains were all obtained from the same sample, sequenced in a study of blood T cell repertoires in COVID-19. Here immunoSEQ multiplex PCR was the method, and the copy in TCRdb shows in-frame clones only, minus some. The sample shows 200,000 to 250,000 clones, around 90% of them seen only once. Material for sequencing was PBMCs or T cells enriched from blood (not recorded which). The receptors derive from a man in his thirties or forties who had been exposed to COVID-19.

The V call is TRBV13, the J call TRBJ1-4; D not certain. CDR3 length: 17 amino acids. The germline V and J ends were trimmed by 2 bases and 7 bases, with 20 bases remaining between them. Germline assignment: CDR1 PRHDT and CDR2 FYEKMQ (reference sequence). In nucleotides, the CDR3 is TGTGCCAGCAGCTTAAAGGGTCTGGCCCAAGGGAGTGAAAAACTGTTTTTT. Its translation: CASSLKGLAQGSEKLFF.

The V call is TRBV6-1, the J call TRBJ1-4; perhaps TRBD1 as D (5 bases). The CDR3 extends over 15 amino acids. Germline CDR1 is MNHNS and CDR2 is SASEGT. The ends were cut back, 3 bases at V and 8 bases at J, with 16 bases in the middle. For the CDR3, the DNA is TGTGCCAGCAGTGAGAGACATCCCGGGGGAGAAAAACTGTTTTTT. Its protein product is CASSERHPGGEKLFF.

V usage is TRBV11-2 and J usage is TRBJ2-1; the D gene is possibly TRBD1 (6 bases). CDR3 length: 16 amino acids. Germline loops: CDR1 SGHAT, CDR2 FQNNGV. V lost 2 bases to trimming and J lost 0 bases, with 11 bases between them. The CDR3 loop reads CASSLTQGLSYNEQFF. In nucleotides, the CDR3 is TGTGCCAGCAGCTTAACCCAGGGGCTCTCCTACAATGAGCAGTTCTTC.

V gene TRBV9 combines with J gene TRBJ1-2; 7 bases align to TRBD1. The CDR3 extends over 14 amino acids. The germline V gene has CDR1 SGDLS and CDR2 YYNGEE. With 0 bases clipped from V and 7 bases from J, the junction kept 6 bases outside the gene matches. CDR3 loop: CASSVGVDRVGYTF. CDR3 nucleotide sequence: TGTGCCAGCAGCGTAGGAGTTGACAGGGTTGGCTACACCTTC. Based on the CDR3 plus reference TRBV9 and TRBJ1-2, the full variable domain is DSGVTQTPKHLITATGQRVTLRCSPRSGDLSVYWYQQSLDQGLQFLIQYYNGEERAKGNILERFSAQQFPDLHSELNLSSLELGDSALYFCASSVGVDRVGYTFGSGTRLTVV.

Here the CDR3 reads CASTSVVNTEAFF. CDR3 DNA sequence: TGTGCCAGCACCTCCGTCGTGAACACTGAAGCTTTCTTT. The chain carries TRBV5-8 and TRBJ1-1; D not certain. CDR3 size: 13 residues. V dropped 6 bases and J dropped 0 bases, with 9 bases sitting between them. Germline assignment: CDR1 SGHTS and CDR2 YDEGEE.

This chain connects TRBV27 to TRBJ1-1; no definite D call. The V end lost 1 base, the J end lost 7 bases, and 13 bases lay between the germline ends. Per germline, CDR1 MNHEY and CDR2 SMNVEV (reference sequence). The CDR3 has 14 residues. The chain's CDR3 is CASSLFGARDEAFF. CDR3 coding DNA: TGTGCCAGCAGTTTATTCGGTGCACGGGATGAAGCTTTCTTT.

The genes are TRBV18 and TRBJ1-1; 7 positions agree with TRBD1. The V gene's germline CDR1 is KGHSH and CDR2 LQKENI. The CDR3 is 15 residues long. After removal of 5 bases from V and 2 bases from J, the junction contained 8 bases not matched to a gene. DNA for the CDR3: TGTGCCAGCTCAGAAGGGACAGCCCTAAACACTGAAGCTTTCTTT. Translation gives CASSEGTALNTEAFF.

The CDR3 loop is CASSGDLSGGANNSPLHF. The CDR3 coding sequence is TGTGCCAGCAGCGGAGATCTTTCGGGTGGGGCTAATAATTCACCCCTCCACTTT. The V and J genes are TRBV7-2 and TRBJ1-6, with a possible D match to TRBD1 (5 bases). V lost 5 bases to trimming and J lost 5 bases, with 22 bases between them. There are 18 residues in the CDR3. Germline CDR1 is SGHTA and CDR2 is FQGNSA. Using reference TRBV7-2 and TRBJ1-6 for the parts outside the CDR3, the full variable domain is GAGVSQSPSNKVTEKGKDVELRCDPISGHTALYWYRQSLGQGLEFLIYFQGNSAPDKSGLPSDRFSAERTGGSVSTLTIQRTQQEDSAVYLCASSGDLSGGANNSPLHFGNGTRLTVT.

The chain uses TRBV30 and TRBJ1-4; D might be TRBD1 (6 bases). Germline V gene sequence: CDR1 GTSNPN, CDR2 SVGIG (reference sequence). CDR3 length: 12 amino acids. Trimming removed 5 bases from V and 11 bases from J, with 15 bases in between. The CDR3 DNA reads TGTGCCTGGGACCAAACAGGGATTAAACTGTTTTTT. Its translation is CAWDQTGIKLFF.

The chain couples TRBV3-1 (or the pseudogene TRBV3-2) to TRBJ1-6; D might be TRBD1 (5 bases). Looked up from germline, CDR1 is LGHDT and CDR2 is YNNKEL (reference sequence). CDR3 length equals 15 residues. Trimming shortened V by 0 bases and J by 10 bases, and 13 bases separated the two germline ends. CDR3 DNA sequence: TGTGCCAGCAGCCAAGATGCAGGGCCGAGGTCACCCCTCCACTTT. This gives the protein CASSQDAGPRSPLHF.

CDR3 region: CSATRQGEGTEAFF. Written as DNA, the CDR3 is TGCAGCGCCACCCGACAGGGGGAGGGCACTGAAGCTTTCTTT. The chain combines TRBV29-1 with TRBJ1-1, with TRBD1 matching 9 bases. The V gene end was trimmed by 7 bases and the J gene end by 4 bases; junction bases not matched to a gene: 10. The CDR3 loop spans 14 amino acids. CDR1 and CDR2 from the germline V gene are SQVTM and ANQGSEA.

This chain links TRBV6-1 with TRBJ1-2, with D hard to call. The CDR3 has 18 residues. Germline V gives CDR1 MNHNS, CDR2 SASEGT. V dropped 2 bases and J dropped 1 base, with 20 bases sitting between them. Here the CDR3 reads CASSEIHWLGRFNYGYTF. DNA for the CDR3: TGTGCCAGCAGTGAAATCCACTGGTTGGGCAGATTTAACTATGGCTACACCTTC.

This clone turned up a few times. This chain's CDR3 is CASSQVDGQPQHF. The CDR3 DNA reads TGTGCCAGCAGCCAAGTTGACGGGCAGCCCCAGCATTTT. The V and J genes are TRBV3-1 (or the pseudogene TRBV3-2) and TRBJ1-5; D gene uncertain. Germline V gives CDR1 LGHDT, CDR2 YNNKEL (reference sequence). V shed 1 base and J shed 7 bases, with 8 bases lying between them. The CDR3 runs to 13 residues.

The chain combines TRBV4-2 with TRBJ2-3, with 12 bases aligning to TRBD2. The CDR3 length is 20 residues. V was clipped by 1 base and J by 1 base; unmatched bases: 12. CDR1 is LGHNA, CDR2 YNFKEQ, per germline. For the CDR3, the DNA is TGTGCCAGCAGCCAAGTCGTGCTAGCGGGGGGGTATGGGGGCACAGATACGCAGTATTTT. Its protein is CASSQVVLAGGYGGTDTQYF.

The chain recombines TRBV6-1 with TRBJ1-6, with 7 bases identical to TRBD1. Germline V gene data show CDR1 as MNHNS and CDR2 as SASEGT. V lost 1 base to trimming and J lost 10 bases; unmatched junction nucleotides: 4. The CDR3 length is 14 residues. The CDR3 DNA is TGTGCCAGCAGTGAAGAGGGGGCTCTATCACCCCTCCACTTT. As protein: CASSEEGALSPLHF.